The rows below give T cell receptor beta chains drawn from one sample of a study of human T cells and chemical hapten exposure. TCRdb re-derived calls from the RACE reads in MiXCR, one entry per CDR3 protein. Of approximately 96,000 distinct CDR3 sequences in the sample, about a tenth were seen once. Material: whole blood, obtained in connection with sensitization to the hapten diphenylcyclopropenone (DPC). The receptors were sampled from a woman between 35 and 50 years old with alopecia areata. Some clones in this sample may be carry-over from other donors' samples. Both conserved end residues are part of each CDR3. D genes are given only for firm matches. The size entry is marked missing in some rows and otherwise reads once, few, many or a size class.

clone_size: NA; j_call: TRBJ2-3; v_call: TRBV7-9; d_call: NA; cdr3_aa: CASGNGVDTQYF; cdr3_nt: TGTGCCAGCGGGAACGGGGTAGATACGCAGTATTTT
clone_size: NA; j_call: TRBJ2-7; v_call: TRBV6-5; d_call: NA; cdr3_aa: CASSSPGRSSYEQYF; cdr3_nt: TGTGCCAGCAGTTCCCCGGGACGGAGTTCCTACGAGCAGTACTTC
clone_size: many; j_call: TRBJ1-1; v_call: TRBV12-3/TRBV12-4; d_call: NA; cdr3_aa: CASSFLNTEAFF; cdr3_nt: TGTGCCAGCAGCTTTCTGAACACTGAAGCTTTCTTT
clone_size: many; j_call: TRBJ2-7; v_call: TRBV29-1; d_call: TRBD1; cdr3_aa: CSVPGQASYEQYF; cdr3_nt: TGCAGCGTTCCAGGACAGGCCTCCTACGAGCAGTACTTC
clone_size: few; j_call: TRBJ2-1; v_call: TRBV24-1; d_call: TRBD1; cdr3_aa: CATGGQGIDNEQFF; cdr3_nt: TGTGCCACGGGCGGACAGGGGATCGACAATGAGCAGTTCTTC
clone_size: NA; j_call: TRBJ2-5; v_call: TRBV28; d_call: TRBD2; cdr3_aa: CASMPGGQETQYF; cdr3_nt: TGTGCCAGCATGCCGGGGGGGCAAGAGACCCAGTACTTC
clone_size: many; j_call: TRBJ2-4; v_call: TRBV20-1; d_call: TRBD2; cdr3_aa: CSAYRTSGRSQYF; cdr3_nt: TGCAGTGCGTACCGGACTAGCGGGAGGTCTCAGTACTTC
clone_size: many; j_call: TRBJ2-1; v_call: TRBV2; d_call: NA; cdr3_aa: CASSEGRGSSYNEQFF; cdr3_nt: TGTGCCAGCAGCGAGGGGCGGGGAAGCTCCTACAATGAGCAGTTCTTC
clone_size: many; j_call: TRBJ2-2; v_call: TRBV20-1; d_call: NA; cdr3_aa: CSARRDTAATGELFF; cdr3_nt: TGCAGTGCTAGACGGGACACAGCCGCCACCGGGGAGCTGTTTTTT
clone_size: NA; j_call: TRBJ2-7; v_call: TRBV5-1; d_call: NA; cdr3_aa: CASSFNSFYEQYF; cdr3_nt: TGCGCCAGCAGCTTTAACAGTTTTTACGAGCAGTACTTC
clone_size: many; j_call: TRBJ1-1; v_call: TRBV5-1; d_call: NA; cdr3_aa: CASRPSRDQQAEAFF; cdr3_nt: TGCGCCAGCAGACCCTCCCGGGACCAACAGGCTGAAGCTTTCTTT
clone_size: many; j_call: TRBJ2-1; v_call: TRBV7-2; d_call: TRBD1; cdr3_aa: CASSSGGSYNEQFF; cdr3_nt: TGTGCCAGCAGCTCAGGGGGCTCCTACAATGAGCAGTTCTTC
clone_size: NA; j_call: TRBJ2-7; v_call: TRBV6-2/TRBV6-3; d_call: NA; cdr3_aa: CASTQQGYEQYF; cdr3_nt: TGTGCCAGCACCCAACAGGGTTACGAGCAGTACTTC
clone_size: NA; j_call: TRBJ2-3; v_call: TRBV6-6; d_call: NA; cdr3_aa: CARSREAGDTQYF; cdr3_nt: TGTGCCAGGAGTAGGGAGGCCGGAGATACGCAGTATTTT
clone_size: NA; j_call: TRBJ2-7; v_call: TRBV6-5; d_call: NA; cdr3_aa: CASSYSSKYEQYF; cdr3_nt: TGTGCCAGCAGTTACTCGAGCAAGTACGAGCAGTACTTC
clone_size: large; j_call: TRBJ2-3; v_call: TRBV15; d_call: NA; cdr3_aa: CATSTQSDGTDTQYF; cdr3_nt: TGTGCCACCAGCACCCAAAGCGATGGCACAGATACGCAGTATTTT
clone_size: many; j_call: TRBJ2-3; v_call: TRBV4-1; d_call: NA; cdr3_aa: CASSPTEAGFTDTQYF; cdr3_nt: TGCGCCAGCAGCCCCACCGAGGCGGGATTCACAGATACGCAGTATTTT
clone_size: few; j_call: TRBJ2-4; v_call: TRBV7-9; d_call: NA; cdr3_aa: CASSQRGRKNIQYF; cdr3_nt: TGTGCCAGCAGCCAACGAGGGCGGAAAAACATTCAGTACTTC
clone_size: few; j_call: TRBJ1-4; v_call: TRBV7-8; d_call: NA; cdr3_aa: CASSLFESSTNEKLFF; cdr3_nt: TGTGCCAGCAGCTTATTCGAGTCGTCAACTAATGAAAAACTGTTTTTT
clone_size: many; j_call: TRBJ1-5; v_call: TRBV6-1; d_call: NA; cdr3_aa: CASRRGRDPLLNQPQHF; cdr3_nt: TGTGCCAGCAGGAGGGGCCGGGACCCGCTGTTAAATCAGCCCCAGCATTTT
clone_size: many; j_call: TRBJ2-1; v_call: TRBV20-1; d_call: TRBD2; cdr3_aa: CSSKAGGYNEQFF; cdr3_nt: TGCAGCTCAAAAGCGGGAGGGTACAATGAGCAGTTCTTC
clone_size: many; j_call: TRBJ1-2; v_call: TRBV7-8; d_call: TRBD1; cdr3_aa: CASSLAQGGQGYTF; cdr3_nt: TGTGCCAGCAGCTTAGCGCAGGGGGGGCAGGGCTACACCTTC
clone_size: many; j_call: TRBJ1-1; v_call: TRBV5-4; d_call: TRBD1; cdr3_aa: CASSLDRGEAFF; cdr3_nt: TGTGCCAGCAGCTTGGACAGGGGTGAAGCTTTCTTT
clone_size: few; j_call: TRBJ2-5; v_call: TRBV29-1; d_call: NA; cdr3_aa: CSVEIGGRMGGAQYF; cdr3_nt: TGCAGCGTTGAAATCGGGGGGCGAATGGGTGGGGCCCAGTACTTC
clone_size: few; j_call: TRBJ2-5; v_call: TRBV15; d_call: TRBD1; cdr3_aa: CATSGRQGGETQYF; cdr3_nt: TGTGCCACCAGCGGCAGACAGGGGGGTGAGACCCAGTACTTC
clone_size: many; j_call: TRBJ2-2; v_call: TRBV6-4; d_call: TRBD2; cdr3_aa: CASSETSGRPGELFF; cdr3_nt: TGTGCCAGCAGTGAAACCAGCGGGAGACCCGGGGAGCTGTTTTTT
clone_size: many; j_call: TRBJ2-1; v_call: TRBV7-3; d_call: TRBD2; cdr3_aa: CASSFPGASGSREQFF; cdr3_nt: TGTGCCAGCAGCTTCCCCGGGGCTAGCGGGAGCAGAGAGCAGTTCTTC
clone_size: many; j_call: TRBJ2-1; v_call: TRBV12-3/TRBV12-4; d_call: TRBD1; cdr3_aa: CASSRTGGKEQFF; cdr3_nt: TGTGCCAGCAGCCGGACAGGGGGCAAAGAGCAGTTCTTC
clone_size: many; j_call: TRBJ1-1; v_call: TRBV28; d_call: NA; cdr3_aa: CASSFRGTEAFF; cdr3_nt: TGTGCCAGCAGTTTCAGGGGAACTGAAGCTTTCTTT
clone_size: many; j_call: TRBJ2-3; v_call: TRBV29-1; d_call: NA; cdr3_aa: CSVDWANSGTQYF; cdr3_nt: TGCAGCGTTGATTGGGCTAACTCGGGTACGCAGTATTTT
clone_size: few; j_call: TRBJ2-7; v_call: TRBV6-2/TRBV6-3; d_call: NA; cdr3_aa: CASSYTTGTLYEQYF; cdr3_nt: TGTGCCAGCAGTTACACTACGGGGACTCTCTACGAGCAGTACTTC